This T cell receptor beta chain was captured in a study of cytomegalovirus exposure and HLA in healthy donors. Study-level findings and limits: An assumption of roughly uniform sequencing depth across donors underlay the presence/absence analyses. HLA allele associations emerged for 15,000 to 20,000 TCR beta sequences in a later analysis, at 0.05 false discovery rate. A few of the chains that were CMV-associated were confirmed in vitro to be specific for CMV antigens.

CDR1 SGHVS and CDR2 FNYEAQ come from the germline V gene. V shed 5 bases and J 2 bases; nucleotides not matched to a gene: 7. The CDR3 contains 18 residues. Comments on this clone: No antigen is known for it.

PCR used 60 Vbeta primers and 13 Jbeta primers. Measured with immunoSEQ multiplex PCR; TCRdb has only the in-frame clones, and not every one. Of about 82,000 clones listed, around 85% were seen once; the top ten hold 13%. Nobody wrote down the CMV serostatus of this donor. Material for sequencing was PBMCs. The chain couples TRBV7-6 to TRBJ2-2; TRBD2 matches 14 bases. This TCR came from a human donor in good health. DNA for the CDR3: TGTGCCAGCAGCCCGGGGACTAGCGGGGGCCGAAACACCGGGGAGCTGTTTTTT. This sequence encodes CASSPGTSGGRNTGELFF.